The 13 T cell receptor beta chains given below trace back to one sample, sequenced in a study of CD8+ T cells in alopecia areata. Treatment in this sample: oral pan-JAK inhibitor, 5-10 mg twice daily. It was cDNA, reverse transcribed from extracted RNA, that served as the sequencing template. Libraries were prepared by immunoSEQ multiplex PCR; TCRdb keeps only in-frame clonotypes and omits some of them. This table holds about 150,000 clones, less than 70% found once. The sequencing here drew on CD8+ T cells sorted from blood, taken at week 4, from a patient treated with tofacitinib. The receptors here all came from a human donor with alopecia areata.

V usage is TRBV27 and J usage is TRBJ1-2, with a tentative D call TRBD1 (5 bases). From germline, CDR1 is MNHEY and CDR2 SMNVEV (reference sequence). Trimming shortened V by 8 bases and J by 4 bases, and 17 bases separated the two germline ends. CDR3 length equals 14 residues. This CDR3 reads CASAAVPGTYGYTF. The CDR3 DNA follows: TGTGCCAGCGCGGCCGTACCAGGGACCTATGGCTACACCTTC.

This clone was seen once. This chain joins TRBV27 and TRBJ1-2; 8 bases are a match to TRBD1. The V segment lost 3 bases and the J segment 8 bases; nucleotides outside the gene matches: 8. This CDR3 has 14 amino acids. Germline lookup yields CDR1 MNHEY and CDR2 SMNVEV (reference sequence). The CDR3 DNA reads TGTGCCAGCAGTTTGACCGGGACAGGCAAGGGCTACACCTTC. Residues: CASSLTGTGKGYTF.

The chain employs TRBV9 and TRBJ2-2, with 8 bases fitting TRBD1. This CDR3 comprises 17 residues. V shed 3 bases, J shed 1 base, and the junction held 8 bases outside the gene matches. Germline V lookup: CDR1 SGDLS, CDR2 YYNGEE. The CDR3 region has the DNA TGTGCCAGCAGCGCATCGAAAGACAGGGGGAACACCGGGGAGCTGTTTTTT. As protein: CASSASKDRGNTGELFF.

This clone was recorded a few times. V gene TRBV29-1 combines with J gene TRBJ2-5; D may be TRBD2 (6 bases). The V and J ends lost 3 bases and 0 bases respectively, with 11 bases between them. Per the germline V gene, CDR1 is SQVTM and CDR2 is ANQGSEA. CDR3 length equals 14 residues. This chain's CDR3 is CSVEGGSYQETQYF. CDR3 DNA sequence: TGCAGCGTTGAGGGGGGATCGTACCAAGAGACCCAGTACTTC. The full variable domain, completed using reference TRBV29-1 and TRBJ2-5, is SAVISQKPSRDICQRGTSLTIQCQVDSQVTMMFWYRQQPGQSLTLIATANQGSEATYESGFVIDKFPISRPNLTFSTLTVSNMSPEDSSIYLCSVEGGSYQETQYFGPGTRLLVL.

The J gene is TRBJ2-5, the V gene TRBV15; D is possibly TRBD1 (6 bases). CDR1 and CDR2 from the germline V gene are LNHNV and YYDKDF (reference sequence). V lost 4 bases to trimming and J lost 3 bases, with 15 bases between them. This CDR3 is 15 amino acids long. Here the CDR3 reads CATSTPPRGKETQYF. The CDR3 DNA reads TGTGCCACCAGCACGCCTCCTAGGGGGAAAGAGACCCAGTACTTC.

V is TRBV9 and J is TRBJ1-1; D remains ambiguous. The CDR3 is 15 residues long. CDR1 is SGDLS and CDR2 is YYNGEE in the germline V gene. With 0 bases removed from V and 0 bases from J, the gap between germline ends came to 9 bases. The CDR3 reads CASSVESALNTEAFF. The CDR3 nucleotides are TGTGCCAGCAGCGTAGAAAGCGCCTTGAACACTGAAGCTTTCTTT.

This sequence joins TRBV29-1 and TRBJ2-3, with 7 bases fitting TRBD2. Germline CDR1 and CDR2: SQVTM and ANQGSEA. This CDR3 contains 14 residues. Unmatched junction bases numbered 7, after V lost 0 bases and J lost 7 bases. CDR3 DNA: TGCAGCGTTGAAGATCCCGGGGGGATCTATACGCAGTATTTT. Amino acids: CSVEDPGGIYTQYF.

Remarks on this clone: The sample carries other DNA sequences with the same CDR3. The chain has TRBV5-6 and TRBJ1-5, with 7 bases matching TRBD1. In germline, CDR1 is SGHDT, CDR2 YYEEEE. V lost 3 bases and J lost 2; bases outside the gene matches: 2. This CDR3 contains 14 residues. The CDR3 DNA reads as TGTGCCAGCAGCTCCGGGACAGGCAATCAGCCCCAGCATTTT. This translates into CASSSGTGNQPQHF.

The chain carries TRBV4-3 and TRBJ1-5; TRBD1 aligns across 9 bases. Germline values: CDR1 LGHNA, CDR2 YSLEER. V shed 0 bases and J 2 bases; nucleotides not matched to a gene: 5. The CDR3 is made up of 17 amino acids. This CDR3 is CASSQDWTGEGNQPQHF. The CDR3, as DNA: TGCGCCAGCAGCCAAGATTGGACAGGGGAGGGCAATCAGCCCCAGCATTTT.

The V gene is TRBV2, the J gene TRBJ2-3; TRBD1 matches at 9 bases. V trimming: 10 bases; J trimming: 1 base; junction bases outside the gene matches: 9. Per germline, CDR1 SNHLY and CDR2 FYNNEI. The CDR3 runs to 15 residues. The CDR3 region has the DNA TGTGCCATCCTTAAACAGGGGGCAGGCACAGATACGCAGTATTTT. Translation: CAILKQGAGTDTQYF.

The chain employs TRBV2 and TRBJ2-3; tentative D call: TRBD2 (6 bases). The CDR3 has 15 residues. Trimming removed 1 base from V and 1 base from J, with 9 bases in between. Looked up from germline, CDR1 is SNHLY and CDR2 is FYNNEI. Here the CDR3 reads CASSEEWGGTDTQYF. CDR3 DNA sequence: TGTGCCAGCAGTGAAGAGTGGGGGGGCACAGATACGCAGTATTTT. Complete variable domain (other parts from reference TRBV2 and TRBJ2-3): EPEVTQTPSHQVTQMGQEVILRCVPISNHLYFYWYRQILGQKVEFLVSFYNNEISEKSEIFDDQFSVERPDGSNFTLKIRSTKLEDSAMYFCASSEEWGGTDTQYFGPGTRLTVL.

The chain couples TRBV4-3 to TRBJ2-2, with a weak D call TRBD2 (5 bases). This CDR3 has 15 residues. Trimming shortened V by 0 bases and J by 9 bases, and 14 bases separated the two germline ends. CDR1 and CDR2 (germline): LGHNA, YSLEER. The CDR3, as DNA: TGCGCCAGCAGCCAAGACTTCGGGGTCTCCTGGGAGCTGTTTTTT. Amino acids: CASSQDFGVSWELFF.

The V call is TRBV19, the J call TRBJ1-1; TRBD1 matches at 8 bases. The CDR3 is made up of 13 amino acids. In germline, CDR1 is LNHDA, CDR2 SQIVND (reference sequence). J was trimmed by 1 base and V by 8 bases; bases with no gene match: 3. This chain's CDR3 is CASRTGWNTEAFF. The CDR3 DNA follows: TGTGCCAGTCGGACAGGGTGGAACACTGAAGCTTTCTTT. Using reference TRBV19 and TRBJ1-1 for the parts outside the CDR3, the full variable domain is DGGITQSPKYLFRKEGQNVTLSCEQNLNHDAMYWYRQDPGQGLRLIYYSQIVNDFQKGDIAEGYSVSREKKESFPLTVTSAQKNPTAFYLCASRTGWNTEAFFGQGTRLTVV.